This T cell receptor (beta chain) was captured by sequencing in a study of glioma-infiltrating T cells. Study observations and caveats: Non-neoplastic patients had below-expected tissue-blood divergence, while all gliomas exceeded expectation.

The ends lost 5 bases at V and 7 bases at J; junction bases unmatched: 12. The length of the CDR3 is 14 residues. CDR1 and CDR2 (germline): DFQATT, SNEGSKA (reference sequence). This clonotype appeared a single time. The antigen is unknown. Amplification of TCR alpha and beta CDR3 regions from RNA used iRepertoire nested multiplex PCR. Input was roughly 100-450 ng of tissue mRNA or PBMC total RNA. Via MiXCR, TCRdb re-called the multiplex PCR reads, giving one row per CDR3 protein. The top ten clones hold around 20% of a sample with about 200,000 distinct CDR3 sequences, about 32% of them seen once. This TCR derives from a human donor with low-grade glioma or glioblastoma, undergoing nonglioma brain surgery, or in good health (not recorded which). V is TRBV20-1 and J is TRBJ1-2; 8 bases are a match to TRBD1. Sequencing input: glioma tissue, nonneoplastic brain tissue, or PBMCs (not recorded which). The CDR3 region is CSAQAGQGKGGYTF. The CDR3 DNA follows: TGCAGTGCTCAGGCCGGACAGGGAAAAGGTGGCTACACCTTC.